This record concerns one T cell receptor beta chain sequence. Under the authors' procedure: Amplification with reference gene primers provided the estimates of nucleated cell counts. TCRdb keeps only in-frame clones here, not all; method: immunoSEQ multiplex PCR. V and J calls plus clone size are reproduced from that table; the DNA served to infer D and trimming. The repertoire consists of 150,000 to 200,000 clones, with approximately 86% occurring once and the leading ten covering around 2.3%. The source of the sample is a study of blood T cell repertoires in COVID-19. Study-level information: There were acute and convalescent COVID-19 samples, and they came from the United States, Italy and Spain. Sources were T cells, B-cell-depleted T cells, or PBMCs; the material itself was cDNA or gDNA.

The CDR3 sequence is 14 residues long. The germline CDR1 and CDR2 sequences are MNHEY and SVGAGI. Trimming at V came to 6 bases and at J to 5 bases, leaving 9 bases not matched to a gene. The chain joins TRBV6-5 to TRBJ1-1; 7 bases match TRBD1. This clonotype was sampled from a man between 65 and 85 years old with active or convalescent COVID-19. The sample comprised peripheral blood. In nucleotides, the CDR3 is TGTGCCAGCAGCCTACGACAGGGAGTAACTGAAGCTTTCTTT. Its protein product is CASSLRQGVTEAFF.